The present entry profiles one TCR beta chain with its context. Its antigen is currently unknown. Germline loops: CDR1 SQVTM, CDR2 ANQGSEA. CDR3 size: 14 residues. The V end was cut by 6 bases, the J end by 6 bases, with 18 bases between. It was the 120-subject validation cohort, separate from the approximately 670-subject first cohort, to which the donors belonged. This sample is drawn from a study of cytomegalovirus exposure and HLA in healthy donors. Turning to the study itself: The 130 or so validation repertoires, a later analysis reported, used the same platform as the approximately 670 repertoires from the first cohort. Study results and limitations: Some TCR beta chains (roughly 160 of them) were listed as cytomegalovirus-associated.

Produced via immunoSEQ multiplex PCR; TCRdb's table is partial and in-frame only. The sample has 190,000 or so clones; roughly 84% are singletons. The chain has TRBV29-1 and TRBJ2-1; a possible D gene is TRBD2 (6 bases). The TCR comes from a woman in her 30s in good health and CMV-seropositive. Input material: PBMCs. The CDR3 loop reads CSVAPTGSFNEQFF. CDR3 sequence (DNA): TGCAGCGTCGCCCCCACCGGGAGCTTCAATGAGCAGTTCTTC.